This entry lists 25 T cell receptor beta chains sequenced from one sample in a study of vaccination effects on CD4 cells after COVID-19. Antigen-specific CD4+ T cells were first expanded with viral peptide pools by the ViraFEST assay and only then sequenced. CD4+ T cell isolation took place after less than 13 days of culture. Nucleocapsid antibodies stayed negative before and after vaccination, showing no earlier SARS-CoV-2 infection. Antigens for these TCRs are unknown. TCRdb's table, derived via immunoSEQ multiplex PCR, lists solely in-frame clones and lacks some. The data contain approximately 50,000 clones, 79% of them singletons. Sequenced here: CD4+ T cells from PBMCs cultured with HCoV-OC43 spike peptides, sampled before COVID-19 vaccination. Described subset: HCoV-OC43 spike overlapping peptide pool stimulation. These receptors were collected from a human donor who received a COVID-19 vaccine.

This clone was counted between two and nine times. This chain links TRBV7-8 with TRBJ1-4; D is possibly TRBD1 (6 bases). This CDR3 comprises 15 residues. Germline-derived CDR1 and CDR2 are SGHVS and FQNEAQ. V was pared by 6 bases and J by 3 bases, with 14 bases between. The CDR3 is CASSRNRVSNEKLFF. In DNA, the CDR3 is TGTGCCAGCAGTCGAAACAGGGTTTCTAATGAAAAACTGTTTTTT.

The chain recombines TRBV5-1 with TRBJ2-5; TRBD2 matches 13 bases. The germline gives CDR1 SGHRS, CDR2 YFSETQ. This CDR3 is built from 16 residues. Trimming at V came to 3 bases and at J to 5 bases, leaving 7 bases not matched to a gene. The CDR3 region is CASSSLTGLAGETQYF. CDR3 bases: TGCGCCAGCAGCTCGCTTACGGGACTAGCGGGGGAGACCCAGTACTTC.

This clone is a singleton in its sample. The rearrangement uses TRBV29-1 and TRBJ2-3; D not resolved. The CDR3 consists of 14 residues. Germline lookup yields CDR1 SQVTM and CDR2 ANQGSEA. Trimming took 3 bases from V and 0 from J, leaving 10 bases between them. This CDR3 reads CSVDQYGSTDTQYF. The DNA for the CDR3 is TGCAGCGTTGACCAATATGGAAGCACAGATACGCAGTATTTT.

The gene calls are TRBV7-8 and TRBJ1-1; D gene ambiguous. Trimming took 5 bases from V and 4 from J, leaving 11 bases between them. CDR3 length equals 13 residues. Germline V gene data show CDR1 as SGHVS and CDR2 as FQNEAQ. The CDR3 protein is CASSKHGPTEAFF. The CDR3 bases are TGTGCCAGCAGCAAACATGGTCCCACTGAAGCTTTCTTT.

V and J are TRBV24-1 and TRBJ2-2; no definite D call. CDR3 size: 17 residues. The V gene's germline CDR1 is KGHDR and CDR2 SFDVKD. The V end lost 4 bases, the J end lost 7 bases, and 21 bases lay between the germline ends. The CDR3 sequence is CATSERRGRKTSGELFF. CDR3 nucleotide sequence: TGTGCCACCAGTGAACGCCGAGGCCGGAAGACAAGCGGGGAGCTGTTTTTT.

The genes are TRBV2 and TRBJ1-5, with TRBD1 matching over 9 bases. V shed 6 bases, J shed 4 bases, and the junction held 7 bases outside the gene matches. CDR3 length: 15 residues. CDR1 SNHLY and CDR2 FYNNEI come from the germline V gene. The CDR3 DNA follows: TGTGCCAGCAGAGGACAGGGGCTTACGAATCAGCCCCAGCATTTT. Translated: CASRGQGLTNQPQHF.

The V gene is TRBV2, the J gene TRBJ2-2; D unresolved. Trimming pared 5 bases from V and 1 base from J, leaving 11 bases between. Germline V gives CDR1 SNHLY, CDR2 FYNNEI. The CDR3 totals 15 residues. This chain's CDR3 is CASSMNTQNTGELFF. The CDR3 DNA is TGTGCCAGCAGTATGAATACCCAGAACACCGGGGAGCTGTTTTTT.

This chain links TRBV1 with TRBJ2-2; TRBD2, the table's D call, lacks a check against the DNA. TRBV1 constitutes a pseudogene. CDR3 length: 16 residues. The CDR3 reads CTSSQKRAGGTGELFF. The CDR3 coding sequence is TGCACCAGCAGCCAAAAGCGGGCGGGGGGCACCGGGGAGCTGTTTTTT.

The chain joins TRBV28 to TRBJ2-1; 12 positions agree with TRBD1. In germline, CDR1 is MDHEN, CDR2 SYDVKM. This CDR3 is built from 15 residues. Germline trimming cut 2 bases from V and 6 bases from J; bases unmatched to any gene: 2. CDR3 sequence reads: CASSLGTGGFNEQFF. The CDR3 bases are TGTGCCAGCAGTTTAGGGACAGGGGGCTTCAATGAGCAGTTCTTC.

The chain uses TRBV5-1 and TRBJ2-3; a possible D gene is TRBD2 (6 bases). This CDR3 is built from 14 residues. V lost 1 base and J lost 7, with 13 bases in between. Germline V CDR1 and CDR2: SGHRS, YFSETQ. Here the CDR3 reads CASSLPSGGNTQYF. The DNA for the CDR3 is TGCGCCAGCAGCTTGCCGAGTGGGGGGAATACGCAGTATTTT.

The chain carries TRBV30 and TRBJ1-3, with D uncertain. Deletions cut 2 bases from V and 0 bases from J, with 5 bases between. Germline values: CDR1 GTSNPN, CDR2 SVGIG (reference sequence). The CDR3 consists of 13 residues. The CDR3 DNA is TGTGCCTGGAGTCTCCACTCTGGAAACACCATATATTTT. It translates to CAWSLHSGNTIYF.

CDR3 bases: TGTGCCAGCGCCGGAGCCTCTGGGGCCAACGTCCTGACTTTC. This codes for CASAGASGANVLTF. The genes are TRBV2 and TRBJ2-6; no firm D call. V was shortened by 8 bases and J by 0 bases, with 8 bases between the two germline ends. There are 14 residues in the CDR3. CDR1 SNHLY and CDR2 FYNNEI come from the germline V gene.

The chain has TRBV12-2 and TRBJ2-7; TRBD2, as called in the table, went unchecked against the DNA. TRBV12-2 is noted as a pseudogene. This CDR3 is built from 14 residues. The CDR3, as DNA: TGTGCAAGTCGCTTGGGGGGGGCCGAGTACGAGCAGTACGTC. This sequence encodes CASRLGGAEYEQYV.

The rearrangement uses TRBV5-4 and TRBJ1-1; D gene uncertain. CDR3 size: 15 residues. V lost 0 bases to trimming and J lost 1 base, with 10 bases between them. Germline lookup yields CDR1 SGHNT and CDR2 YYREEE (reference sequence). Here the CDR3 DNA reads TGTGCCAGCAGCTTGGTGAGGGCTTGGAACACTGAAGCTTTCTTT. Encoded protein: CASSLVRAWNTEAFF.

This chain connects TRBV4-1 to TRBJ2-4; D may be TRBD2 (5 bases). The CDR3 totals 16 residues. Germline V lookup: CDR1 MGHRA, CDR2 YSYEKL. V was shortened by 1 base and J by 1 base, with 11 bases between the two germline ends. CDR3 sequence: CASSQGPAEAKNIQYF. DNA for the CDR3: TGCGCCAGCAGCCAAGGCCCAGCGGAGGCCAAAAACATTCAGTACTTC.

CDR3 protein: CASSQDGGTLTLVWGYTF. Here the CDR3 DNA reads TGCGCCAGCAGCCAAGACGGTGGGACACTAACCCTCGTCTGGGGCTACACCTTC. This chain links TRBV4-1 with TRBJ1-2, with D possibly TRBD1 on 6 matching bases. CDR1 is MGHRA and CDR2 is YSYEKL in the germline V gene. With 0 bases removed from V and 8 bases from J, the gap between germline ends came to 25 bases. This CDR3 has 18 residues.

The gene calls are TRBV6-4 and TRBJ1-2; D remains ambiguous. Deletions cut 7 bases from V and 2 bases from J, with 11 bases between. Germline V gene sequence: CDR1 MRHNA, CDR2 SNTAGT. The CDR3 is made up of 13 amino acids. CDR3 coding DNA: TGTGCCAGCACCGAAACTCTCAACTATGGCTACACCTTC. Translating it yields CASTETLNYGYTF.

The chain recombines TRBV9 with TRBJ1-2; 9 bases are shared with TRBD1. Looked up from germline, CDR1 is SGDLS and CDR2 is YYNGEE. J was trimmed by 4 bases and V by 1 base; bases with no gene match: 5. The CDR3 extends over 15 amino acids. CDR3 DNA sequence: TGTGCCAGCAGCGTAATGGGGACAGGGTCCTATGGCTACACCTTC. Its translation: CASSVMGTGSYGYTF. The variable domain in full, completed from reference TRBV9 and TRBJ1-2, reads DSGVTQTPKHLITATGQRVTLRCSPRSGDLSVYWYQQSLDQGLQFLIQYYNGEERAKGNILERFSAQQFPDLHSELNLSSLELGDSALYFCASSVMGTGSYGYTFGSGTRLTVV.

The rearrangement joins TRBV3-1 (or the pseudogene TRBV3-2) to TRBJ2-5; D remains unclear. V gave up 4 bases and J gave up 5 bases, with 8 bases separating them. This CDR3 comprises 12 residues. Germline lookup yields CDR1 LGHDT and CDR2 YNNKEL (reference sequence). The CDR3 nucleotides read TGTGCCAGCAGCCTTACGAAGGAGACCCAGTACTTC. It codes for CASSLTKETQYF.

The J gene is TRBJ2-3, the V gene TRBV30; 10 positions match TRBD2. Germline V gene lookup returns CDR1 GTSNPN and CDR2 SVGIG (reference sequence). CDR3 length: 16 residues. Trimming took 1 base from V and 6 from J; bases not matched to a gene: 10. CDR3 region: CAWSDVSGGFTDTQYF. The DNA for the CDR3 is TGTGCCTGGAGTGATGTTAGCGGGGGGTTTACTGATACGCAGTATTTT. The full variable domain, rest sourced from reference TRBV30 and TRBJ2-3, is SQTIHQWPATLVQPVGSPLSLECTVEGTSNPNLYWYRQAAGRGLQLLFYSVGIGQISSEVPQNLSASRPQDRQFILSSKKLLLSDSGFYLCAWSDVSGGFTDTQYFGPGTRLTVL.

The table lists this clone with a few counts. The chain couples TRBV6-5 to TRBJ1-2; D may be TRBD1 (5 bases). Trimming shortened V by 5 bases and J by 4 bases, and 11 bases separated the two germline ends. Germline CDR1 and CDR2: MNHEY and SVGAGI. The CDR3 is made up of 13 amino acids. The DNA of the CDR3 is TGTGCCAGCAGTCACGACAGCTTCTATGGCTACACCTTC. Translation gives CASSHDSFYGYTF.

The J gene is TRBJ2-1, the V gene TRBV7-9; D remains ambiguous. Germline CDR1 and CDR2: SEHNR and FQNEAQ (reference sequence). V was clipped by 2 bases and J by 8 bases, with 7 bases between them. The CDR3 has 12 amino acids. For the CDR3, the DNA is TGTGCCAGCAGCTTAATTAGTGATGAGCAGTTCTTC. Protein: CASSLISDEQFF. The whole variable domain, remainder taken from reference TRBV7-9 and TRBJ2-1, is DTGVSQNPRHKITKRGQNVTFRCDPISEHNRLYWYRQTLGQGPEFLTYFQNEAQLEKSRLLSDRFSAERPKGSFSTLEIQRTEQGDSAMYLCASSLISDEQFFGPGTRLTVL.

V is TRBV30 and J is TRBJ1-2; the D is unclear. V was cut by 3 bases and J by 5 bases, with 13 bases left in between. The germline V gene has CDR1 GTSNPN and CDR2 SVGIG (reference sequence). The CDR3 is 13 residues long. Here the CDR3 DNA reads TGTGCCTGGAGGTCAGGCTGGGCTTATGGCTACACCTTC. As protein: CAWRSGWAYGYTF.

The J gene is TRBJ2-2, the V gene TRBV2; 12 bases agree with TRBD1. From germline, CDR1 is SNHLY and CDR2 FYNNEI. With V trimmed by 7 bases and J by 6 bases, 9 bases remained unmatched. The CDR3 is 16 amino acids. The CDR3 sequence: CASTSGTGGFAGELFF. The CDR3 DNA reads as TGTGCCAGCACCTCCGGGACAGGGGGCTTTGCCGGGGAGCTGTTTTTT.

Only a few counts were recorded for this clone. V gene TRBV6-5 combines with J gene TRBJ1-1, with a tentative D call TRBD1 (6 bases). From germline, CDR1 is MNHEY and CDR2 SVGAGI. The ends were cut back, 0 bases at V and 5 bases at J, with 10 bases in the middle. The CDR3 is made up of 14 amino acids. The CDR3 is CASSYSRGGTEAFF. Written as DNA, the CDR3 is TGTGCCAGCAGTTACTCCCGAGGGGGGACTGAAGCTTTCTTT.